The rows below give T cell receptor beta chains drawn from one sample of a study of radiotherapy plus CTLA-4 blockade in lung cancer. Sequenced by immunoSEQ multiplex PCR; TCRdb stores in-frame clones only, minus some. The data hold about 38,000 clones, with about 70% observed a single time. The input for sequencing was peripheral blood, taken from a patient treated with radiotherapy plus ipilimumab. The receptors were sampled from a human donor with non-small cell lung cancer who had stable disease on radiotherapy plus ipilimumab. The conserved cysteine and the conserved F or W are not part of the CDR3 here. The size field is filled for only some rows; it gives once, few, many or a size class.

abundance,v_gene,CDR3aa
-,TRBV5-4,ASSLEQMNTEAF
-,TRBV10-2,ASKKEYSQETQY
-,TRBV2,ASRGDRGGNTEAF
-,TRBV7-3,ASSSAGTGLSNTGELF
-,TRBV5-1,ASRGTPSSYNEQF
once,TRBV28,ASSLPLNQPQH
-,TRBV7-9,ASSPQSHNQPQH
once,TRBV27,ASSLYRGNQPQH
-,TRBV7-9,ASSPGVALGYT
few,TRBV7-2,ASSSAVSEQY
-,TRBV7-2,ASSLVAGGHNEQF
-,TRBV7-2,ASNPGQGPLEGYT
-,TRBV28,ASSLGGTQGYGYT
once,TRBV10-1,ASSESGNNKAF
once,TRBV6-6,ASSYRAGPIGYT
-,TRBV5-6,ASSFRTGSSYNEQF
-,TRBV11-2,ASSPGGLSEQY
-,TRBV6-1,ASTRGALQTQY
few,TRBV28,ASSFWQGHEKLF
-,TRBV27,ASSGISTDTQY
-,TRBV18,ASSPLGGADSFNQPQH
few,TRBV5-4,ASSSETEMNTGELF
-,TRBV19,ASSISNYGYT
-,TRBV27,ASSSGLVTDTQY
-,TRBV28,ASILSGTGDYQPQH
once,TRBV5-1,ASSLNSNNEQF
-,TRBV28,ASRPSNTEAF
-,TRBV19,ASSIGQGRPQETQY
few,TRBV6-4,ASRMSGNTEAF
-,TRBV29-1,SVERRGTGYGYT
-,TRBV27,ASSVDRGRAKLF
-,TRBV7-2,ASSHRFGTGNEKLF
-,TRBV28,ASSLAGTGRSLNYGYT
-,TRBV18,ASSPGPGVPYEQY
-,TRBV6-1,ASSEEGSGAPYEQY
-,TRBV28,ASRAGGGNQPQH
once,TRBV19,ASSRGRDSINEKLF